The clone carrying this TCR beta chain has only a few counts. No antigen is known for it. Gene names denote mouse genes. The read terminates 4 residues ahead of where the CDR3 ends, so the germline J gene completes it. CDR3 length: 13 amino acids. Looked up from germline, CDR1 is NSHNY and CDR2 is SYGAGN. The data originate from a study of CD8+ T cells in alopecia areata. Study at large: C3H/HeJ donors aged roughly 6-12 months with spontaneous alopecia supplied skin grafted onto roughly 6-11-week-old female C3H/HeJ mice.

Extracted RNA was reverse transcribed into cDNA, the sequencing template. TCRdb's table, derived via immunoSEQ multiplex PCR, lists solely in-frame clones and lacks some. The profile covers around 300,000 clones, none occurring a single time. It was with CD4, CD8alpha, NKG2D, NKG2ACE and other markers that pooled cutaneous lymph node cells were sorted. Notes on the study in general: Clonality in lesional scalp, especially alopecia totalis/universalis, exceeded that of normal scalp.

J is TRBJ1-2 and V is TRBV13-1, with 9 bases matching TRBD1. The sequence derives from a C3H/HeJ mouse with alopecia areata. The strain's MHC: H2-k. The sequencing input was CD4+ T cells sorted from a lymph node. The CDR3 loop is CASSGDRGTDYTF. The CDR3 DNA, read in part, is TGTGCCAGCAGTGGAGACAGGGGGACC.